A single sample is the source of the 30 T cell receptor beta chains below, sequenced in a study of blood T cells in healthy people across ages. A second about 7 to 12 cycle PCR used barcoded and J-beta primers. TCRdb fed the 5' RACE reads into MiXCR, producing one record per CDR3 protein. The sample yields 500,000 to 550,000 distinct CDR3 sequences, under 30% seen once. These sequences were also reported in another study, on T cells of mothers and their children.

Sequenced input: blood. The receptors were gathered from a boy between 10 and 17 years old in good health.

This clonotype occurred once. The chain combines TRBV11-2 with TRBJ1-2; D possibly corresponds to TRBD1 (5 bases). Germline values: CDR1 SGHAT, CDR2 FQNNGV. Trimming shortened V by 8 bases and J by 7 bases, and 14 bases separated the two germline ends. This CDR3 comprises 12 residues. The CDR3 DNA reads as TGTGCCAGCGACAGCATCTCAGGTGGCTACACCTTC. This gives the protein CASDSISGGYTF. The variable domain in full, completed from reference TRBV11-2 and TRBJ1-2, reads EAGVAQSPRYKIIEKRQSVAFWCNPISGHATLYWYQQILGQGPKLLIQFQNNGVVDDSQLPKDRFSAERLKGVDSTLKIQPAKLEDSAVYLCASDSISGGYTFGSGTRLTVV.

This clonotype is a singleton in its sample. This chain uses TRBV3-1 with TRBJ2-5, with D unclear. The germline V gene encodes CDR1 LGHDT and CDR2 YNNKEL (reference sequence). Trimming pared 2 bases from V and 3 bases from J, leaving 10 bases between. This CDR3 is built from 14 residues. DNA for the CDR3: TGTGCCAGCAGCCAATTCGGTCCGGAAGAGACCCAGTACTTC. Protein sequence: CASSQFGPEETQYF.

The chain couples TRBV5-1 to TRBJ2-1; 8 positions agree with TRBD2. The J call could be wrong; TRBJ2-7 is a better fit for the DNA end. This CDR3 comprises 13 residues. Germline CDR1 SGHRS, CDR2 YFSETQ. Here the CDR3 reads CASATSVTYEQYF. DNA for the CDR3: TGCGCCAGCGCGACTAGCGTGACCTACGAGCAGTACTTC.

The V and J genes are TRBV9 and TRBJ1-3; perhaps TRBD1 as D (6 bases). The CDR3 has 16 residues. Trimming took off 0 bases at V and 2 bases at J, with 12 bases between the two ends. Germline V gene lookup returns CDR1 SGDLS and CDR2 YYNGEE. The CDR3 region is CASSVDPGTTGNTIYF. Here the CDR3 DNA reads TGTGCCAGCAGCGTAGATCCTGGGACAACTGGAAACACCATATATTTT.

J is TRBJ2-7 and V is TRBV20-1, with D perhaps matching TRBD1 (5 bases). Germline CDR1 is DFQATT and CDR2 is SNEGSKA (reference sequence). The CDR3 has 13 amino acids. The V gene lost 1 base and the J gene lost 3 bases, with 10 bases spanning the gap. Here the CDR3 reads CSARAVDSYEQYF. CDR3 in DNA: TGCAGTGCTAGAGCCGTCGACAGCTACGAGCAGTACTTC.

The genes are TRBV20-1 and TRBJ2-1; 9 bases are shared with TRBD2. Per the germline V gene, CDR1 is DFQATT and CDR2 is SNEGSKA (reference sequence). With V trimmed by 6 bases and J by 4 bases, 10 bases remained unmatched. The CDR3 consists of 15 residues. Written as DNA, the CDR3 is TGCAGTGCCAAGCGGGGGGCTCCCACATACAATGAGCAGTTCTTC. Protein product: CSAKRGAPTYNEQFF.

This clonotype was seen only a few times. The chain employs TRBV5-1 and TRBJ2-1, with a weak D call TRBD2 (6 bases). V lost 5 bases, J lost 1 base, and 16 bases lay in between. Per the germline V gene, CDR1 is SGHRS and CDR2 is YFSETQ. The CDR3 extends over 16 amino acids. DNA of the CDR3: TGCGCCAGCAGTCCCGGGACTGGGTTTTCCTACAATGAGCAGTTCTTC. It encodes CASSPGTGFSYNEQFF.

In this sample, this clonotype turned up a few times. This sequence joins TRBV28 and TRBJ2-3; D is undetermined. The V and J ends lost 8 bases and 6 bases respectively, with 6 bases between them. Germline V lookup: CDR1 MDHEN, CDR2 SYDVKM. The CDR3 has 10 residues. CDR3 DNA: TGTGCCAGCGGCTGGGATACGCAGTATTTT. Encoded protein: CASGWDTQYF.

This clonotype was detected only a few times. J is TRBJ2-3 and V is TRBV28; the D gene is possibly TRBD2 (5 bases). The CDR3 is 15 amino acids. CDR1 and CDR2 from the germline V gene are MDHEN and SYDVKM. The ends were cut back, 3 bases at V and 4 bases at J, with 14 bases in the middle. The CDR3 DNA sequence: TGTGCCAGCAGTTTTCTAGCTGGCATCGCAGATACGCAGTATTTT. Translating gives CASSFLAGIADTQYF. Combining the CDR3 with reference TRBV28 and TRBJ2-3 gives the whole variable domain DVKVTQSSRYLVKRTGEKVFLECVQDMDHENMFWYRQDPGLGLRLIYFSYDVKMKEKGDIPEGYSVSREKKERFSLILESASTNQTSMYLCASSFLAGIADTQYFGPGTRLTVL.

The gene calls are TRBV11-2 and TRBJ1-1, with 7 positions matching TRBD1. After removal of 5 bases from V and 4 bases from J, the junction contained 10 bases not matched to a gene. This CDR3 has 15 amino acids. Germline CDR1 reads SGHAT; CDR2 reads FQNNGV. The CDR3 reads CASSQPQGVITEAFF. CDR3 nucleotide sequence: TGTGCCAGCAGCCAACCCCAGGGGGTGATCACTGAAGCTTTCTTT.

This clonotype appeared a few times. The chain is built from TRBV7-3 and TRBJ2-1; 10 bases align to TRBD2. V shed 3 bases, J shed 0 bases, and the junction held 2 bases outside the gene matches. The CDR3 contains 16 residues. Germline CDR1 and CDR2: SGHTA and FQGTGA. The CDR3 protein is CASSFVAGGSYNEQFF. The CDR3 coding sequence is TGTGCCAGCAGCTTCGTAGCGGGGGGCTCCTACAATGAGCAGTTCTTC.

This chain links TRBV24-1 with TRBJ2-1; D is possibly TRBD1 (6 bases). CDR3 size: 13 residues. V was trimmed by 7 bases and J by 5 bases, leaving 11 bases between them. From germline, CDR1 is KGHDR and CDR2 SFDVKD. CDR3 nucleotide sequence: TGTGCCACCAGCAAGGGACAAGACAATGAGCAGTTCTTC. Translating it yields CATSKGQDNEQFF.

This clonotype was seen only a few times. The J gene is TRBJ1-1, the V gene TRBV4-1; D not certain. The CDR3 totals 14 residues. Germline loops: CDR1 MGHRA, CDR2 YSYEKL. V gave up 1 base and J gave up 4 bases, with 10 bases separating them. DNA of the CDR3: TGCGCCAGCAGCCAAGGTAGGGCGAGCACTGAAGCTTTCTTT. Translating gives CASSQGRASTEAFF.

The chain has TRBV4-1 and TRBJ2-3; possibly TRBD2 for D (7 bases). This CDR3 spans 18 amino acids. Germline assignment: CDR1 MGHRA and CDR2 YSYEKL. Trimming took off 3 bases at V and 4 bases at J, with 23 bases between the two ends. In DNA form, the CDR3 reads TGCGCCAGCAGCCACCAAATTGCAATTCAGGGGAGGGCAGATACGCAGTATTTT. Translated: CASSHQIAIQGRADTQYF.

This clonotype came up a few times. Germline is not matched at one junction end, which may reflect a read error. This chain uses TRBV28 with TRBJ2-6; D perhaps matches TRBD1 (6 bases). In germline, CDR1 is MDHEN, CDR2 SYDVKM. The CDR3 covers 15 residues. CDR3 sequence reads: CASSIQGSGANVLTF. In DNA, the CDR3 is TGTGCCAGCAGCATACAGGGCTCTGGGGCCAACGTCCTGACCTTC.

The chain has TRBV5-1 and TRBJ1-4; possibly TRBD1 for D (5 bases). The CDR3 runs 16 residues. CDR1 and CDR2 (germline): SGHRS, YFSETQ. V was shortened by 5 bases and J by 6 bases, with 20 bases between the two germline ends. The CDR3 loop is CASSITSGLRYEKLFF. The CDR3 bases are TGCGCCAGCAGTATCACATCGGGACTGAGATATGAAAAACTGTTTTTT.

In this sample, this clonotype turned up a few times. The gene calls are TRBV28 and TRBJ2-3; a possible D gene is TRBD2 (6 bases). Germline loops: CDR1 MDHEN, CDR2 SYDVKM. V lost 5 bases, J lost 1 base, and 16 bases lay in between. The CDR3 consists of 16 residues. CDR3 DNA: TGTGCCAGCAGTCTCCAGGAGGGTAGACGCACAGATACGCAGTATTTT. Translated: CASSLQEGRRTDTQYF. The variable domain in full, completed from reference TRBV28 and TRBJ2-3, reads DVKVTQSSRYLVKRTGEKVFLECVQDMDHENMFWYRQDPGLGLRLIYFSYDVKMKEKGDIPEGYSVSREKKERFSLILESASTNQTSMYLCASSLQEGRRTDTQYFGPGTRLTVL.

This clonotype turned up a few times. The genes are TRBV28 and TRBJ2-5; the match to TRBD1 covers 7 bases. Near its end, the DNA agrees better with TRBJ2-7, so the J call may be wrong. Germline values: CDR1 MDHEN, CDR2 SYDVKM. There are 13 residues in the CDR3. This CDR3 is CASSPQGNHEQYF. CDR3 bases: TGTGCCAGCAGCCCACAGGGGAACCACGAGCAGTACTTC.

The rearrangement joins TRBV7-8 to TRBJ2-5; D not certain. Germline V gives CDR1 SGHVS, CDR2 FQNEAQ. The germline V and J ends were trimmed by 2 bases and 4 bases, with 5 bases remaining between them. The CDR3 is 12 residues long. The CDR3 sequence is CASSLYLETQYF. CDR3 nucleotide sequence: TGTGCCAGCAGCTTATATCTAGAGACCCAGTACTTC.

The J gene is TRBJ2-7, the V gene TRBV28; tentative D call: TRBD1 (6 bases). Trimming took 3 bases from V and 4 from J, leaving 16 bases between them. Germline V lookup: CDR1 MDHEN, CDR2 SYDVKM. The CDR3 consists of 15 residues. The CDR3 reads CASSFSDRITYEQYF. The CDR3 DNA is TGTGCCAGCAGTTTTTCGGACAGAATCACTTACGAGCAGTACTTC.

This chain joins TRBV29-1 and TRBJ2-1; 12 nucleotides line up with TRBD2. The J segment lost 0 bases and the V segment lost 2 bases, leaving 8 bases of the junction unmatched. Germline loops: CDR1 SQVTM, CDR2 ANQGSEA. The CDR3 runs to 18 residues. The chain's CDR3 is CSVEIVRTSGISYNEQFF. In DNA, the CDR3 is TGCAGCGTTGAAATCGTCAGGACTAGCGGGATCTCCTACAATGAGCAGTTCTTC.

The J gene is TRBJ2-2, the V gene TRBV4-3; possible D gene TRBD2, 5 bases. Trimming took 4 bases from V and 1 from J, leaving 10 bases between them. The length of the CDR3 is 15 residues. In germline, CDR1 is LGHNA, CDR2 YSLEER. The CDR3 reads CASSPHEGNTGELFF. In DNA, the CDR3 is TGCGCCAGCAGCCCTCACGAGGGGAACACCGGGGAGCTGTTTTTT.

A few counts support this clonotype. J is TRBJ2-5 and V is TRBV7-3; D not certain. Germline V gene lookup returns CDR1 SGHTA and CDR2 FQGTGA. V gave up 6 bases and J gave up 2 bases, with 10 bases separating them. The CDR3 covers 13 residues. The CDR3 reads CASRMAEQETQYF. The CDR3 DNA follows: TGTGCCAGCAGGATGGCAGAGCAAGAGACCCAGTACTTC.

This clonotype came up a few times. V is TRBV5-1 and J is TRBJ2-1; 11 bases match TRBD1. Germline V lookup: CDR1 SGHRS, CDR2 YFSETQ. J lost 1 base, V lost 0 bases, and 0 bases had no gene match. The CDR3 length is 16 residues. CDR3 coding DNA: TGCGCCAGCAGCTTGGGGGACAGGGGGTCCTACAATGAGCAGTTCTTC. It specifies CASSLGDRGSYNEQFF. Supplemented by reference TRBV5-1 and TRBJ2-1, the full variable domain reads KAGVTQTPRYLIKTRGQQVTLSCSPISGHRSVSWYQQTPGQGLQFLFEYFSETQRNKGNFPGRFSGRQFSNSRSEMNVSTLELGDSALYLCASSLGDRGSYNEQFFGPGTRLTVL.

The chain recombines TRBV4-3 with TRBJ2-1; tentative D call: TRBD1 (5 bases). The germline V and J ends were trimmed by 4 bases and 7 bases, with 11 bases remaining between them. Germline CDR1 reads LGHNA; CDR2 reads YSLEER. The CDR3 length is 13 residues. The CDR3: CASSPYSGNEQFF. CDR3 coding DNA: TGCGCCAGCAGCCCTTACTCAGGGAATGAGCAGTTCTTC.

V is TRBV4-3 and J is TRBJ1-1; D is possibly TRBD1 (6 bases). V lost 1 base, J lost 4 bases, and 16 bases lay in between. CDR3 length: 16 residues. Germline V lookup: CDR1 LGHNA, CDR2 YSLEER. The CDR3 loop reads CASSQAKGGWGTEAFF. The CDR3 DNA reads TGCGCCAGCAGCCAAGCTAAAGGGGGTTGGGGCACTGAAGCTTTCTTT.

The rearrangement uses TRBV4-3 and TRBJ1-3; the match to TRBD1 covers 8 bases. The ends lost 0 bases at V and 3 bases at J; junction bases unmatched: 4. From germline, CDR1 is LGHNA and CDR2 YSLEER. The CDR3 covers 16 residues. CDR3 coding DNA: TGCGCCAGCAGCCAAGATCCAGGGGGCGGTGGAAACACCATATATTTT. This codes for CASSQDPGGGGNTIYF.

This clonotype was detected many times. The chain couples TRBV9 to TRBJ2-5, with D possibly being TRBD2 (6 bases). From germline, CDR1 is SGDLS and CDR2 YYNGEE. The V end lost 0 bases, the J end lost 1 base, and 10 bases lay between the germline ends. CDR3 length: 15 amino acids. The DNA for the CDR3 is TGTGCCAGCAGCGTAGGTGGAGGGATCCAAGAGACCCAGTACTTC. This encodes CASSVGGGIQETQYF.

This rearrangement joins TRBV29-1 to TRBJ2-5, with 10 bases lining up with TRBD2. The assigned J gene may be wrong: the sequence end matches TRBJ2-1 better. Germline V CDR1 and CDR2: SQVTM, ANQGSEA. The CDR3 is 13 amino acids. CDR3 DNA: TGCAGCGTTGAGATCGGGACTAGCGAGGAGCAGTTCTTC. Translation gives CSVEIGTSEEQFF.

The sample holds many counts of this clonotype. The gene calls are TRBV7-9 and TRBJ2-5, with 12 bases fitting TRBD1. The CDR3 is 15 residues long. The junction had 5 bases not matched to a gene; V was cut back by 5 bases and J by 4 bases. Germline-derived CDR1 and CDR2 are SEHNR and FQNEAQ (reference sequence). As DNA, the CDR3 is TGTGCCAGCAGCCCGGGACAGGGGGCGAGAGAGACCCAGTACTTC. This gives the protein CASSPGQGARETQYF. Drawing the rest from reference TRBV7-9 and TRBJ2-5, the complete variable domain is DTGVSQNPRHKITKRGQNVTFRCDPISEHNRLYWYRQTLGQGPEFLTYFQNEAQLEKSRLLSDRFSAERPKGSFSTLEIQRTEQGDSAMYLCASSPGQGARETQYFGPGTRLLVL.